This entry describes one TCR beta chain. Its recognized antigen is unknown. The sample holds no much larger clone one base away, and base qualities are not on file. The cohort consisted of approximately 670 healthy bone marrow donors. All cohort members were sampled while nominally healthy, although unrecorded immune exposures were likely present. The donor tested CMV seronegative and was one of the 352 seronegative cohort members. Every donor gave a peripheral blood sample, and the peripheral blood mononuclear cells from that sample were used for TCR beta sequencing. Genomic DNA was extracted from the blood cell samples with the Qiagen DNeasy Blood Extraction Kit. The library relied on the immunoSEQ multiplex PCR assay. For the multiplex PCR, a mixture combining 60 forward primers for TCR Vbeta segments and 13 reverse primers for TCR Jbeta segments was used. A multiplex PCR assay on genomic DNA amplified the CDR3 region of rearranged TCR beta genes. On the Illumina HiSeq System, the amplified TCR beta libraries were sequenced as 87-base-pair reads. Processing in the source paper ran as follows. A later analysis tallied 75 million to 95 million unique TCR beta chains across the 666 repertoires, and about 10 million of those chains were shared by two or more donors. Raw reads were error-corrected and collapsed into unique sequences with a nearest-neighbor algorithm that merged closely related sequences to remove PCR and sequencing errors. CDR3 sequences were aligned to IMGT reference sequences to assign V, D and J gene segments. For a sequence to be retained, at least a six-nucleotide match to both a V gene segment and a J gene segment was required. A rearrangement was called productive if the CDR3 had no stop codons and remained in frame with V and J, and every other rearrangement was called non-productive. Following IMGT convention, CDR3 was defined as the stretch from the second conserved V-encoded cysteine to the conserved J-encoded phenylalanine. The earlier analysis of more than 450 of the donors excluded sequences that lacked an unambiguous match to a single V gene segment. In an earlier analysis of some 590 of the donors, V segments were called functional above 56.7% productive rearrangements and were called segregating when the between-donor standard deviation exceeded 5%. A statistical classification framework was built for diagnosing cytomegalovirus status from the catalog of TCR beta chain sequences. In a later analysis, V and J genes were assigned by comparing TCR nucleotide sequences against IMGT/GENE-DB human TR gene sequences. Using the TCRdist pipeline, a later analysis assigned CDR3 sequences along with most-parsimonious VDJ recombination scenarios. In a later analysis, each TCR beta chain was defined by its CDR3 amino acid sequence together with its V-gene family, and reads lacking a unique V-gene family were excluded. To address suspected cross-contamination and a sequencing artifact, a later analysis removed around 590 highly shared, low-generation-probability nucleotide sequences. For each public chain, a later analysis derived a clonal expansion index from normalized ranks of inferred template counts within each repertoire. In a later analysis, generation probabilities were computed with a VDJ recombination model fitted to out-of-frame rearrangements, and the resulting probabilities were checked against IGoR. In a later analysis, TCR-TCR, TCR-HLA and TCR-CMV co-occurrence was scored with hypergeometric tests, and a repertoire-size bias correction was applied to TCR pairs. A later analysis estimated false discovery rates by permuting HLA or CMV assignments 20 times. A later analysis grouped co-occurring TCRs with DBSCAN, adding TCRdist sequence similarity when clustering within HLA-allele-positive subsets. For co-occurrence clustering, repertoires with fewer than 30,000 or more than 120,000 public chains were excluded, along with four to six repertoires with anomalous nucleotide sharing. The table was pulled from immuneACCESS by TCRdb, which kept in-frame rearrangements only. Such tables lose some clones; where checked, under half of the loss comes from unresolved V genes, and the rest has no known cause. That table gives V, J and clone size, and the DNA gave D and trimming. For this sample the table gives tens of thousands of clones, of which 73% were detected only once. The ten most abundant clones make up approximately 5.5% of the sample.

The entry originates in a study of cytomegalovirus exposure and HLA in healthy donors (dated by TCRdb to about 2017). Study-wide context: According to an earlier analysis of 550 to 750 of the donors, 200 million or so T cells yielded approximately 120 million unique TCR beta sequences and approximately 280 Gb of sequence data. Of the roughly 400 genotyped donors, over 65% fell in the genetic ancestry cluster associated with self-reported Caucasian donors. Among 300 to 500 genotyped donors of the cohort, an average of around 250,000 unique TCR beta nucleotide sequences was sequenced per donor, of which about 19% were non-productive. The study combined high-throughput TCR immunosequencing, statistical association of individual TCRs with disease status, and machine learning to predict cytomegalovirus infection status. All discovery cohort repertoires had been generated using a single sequencing platform. Using immunosequencing, the study profiled T cell repertoires from about 610 subjects and related those repertoires to cytomegalovirus serostatus. Donor age, sex, ethnicity and CMV serostatus were collected together with the repertoire data. Both class I and class II loci were covered by HLA typing, at four-digit resolution. Genome-wide SNP genotypes for about 65% of the roughly 670 donors were used in a later genetic analysis, which treated that subset as a discovery cohort. A later analysis re-examined previously published TCR beta repertoires from roughly 650 donors and added high-resolution HLA genotyping to investigate patterns of TCR occurrence. About five DR-DQ haplotypes were treated as single units for association and clustering because of strong linkage in the cohort. In the later analysis, no new phenotypic data were used to find candidate immune exposures; instead, reliance was placed on TCR beta sequences and their occurrence across donors. Roughly 300 gigabases of sequencing data and tens of millions of unique TCR sequences were included in an early release covering 550 to 650 HLA-typed donors. The study aimed to test whether signatures of past pathogen exposure could be identified by cataloging public T cell receptors. An earlier analysis of several hundred of the donors applied high-throughput TCR beta sequencing to assess whether each TCR beta V gene segment acted as functional or pseudogenic. In addition to the first cohort of 666 subjects, a separate validation cohort of 130 or so different subjects was used. Typing coverage differed by locus: A, B, C, DRB1 and DQB1 were typed in roughly 629-630 donors, DQA1 in roughly 510, DPA1 in some 600, and DPB1 in about 450. Study-wide findings and limitations: Because HLA typing was missing for some donors at each locus, association tests included only the typed subset. In a later analysis, some 17,000 TCR beta sequences were associated with specific HLA alleles at a false discovery rate of 0.05. Presence/absence analyses assumed roughly uniform sequencing depth across donors, an assumption that may not hold. V-gene and J-gene trimming of TCR beta chains was associated with a missense DCLRE1C variant in a later genetic analysis, and the association was replicated in an independent cohort. According to the authors, the approach could potentially be generalized to other disease states and immunological phenotypes. In a later analysis, HLA-associated TCR beta chains were found to be more clonally expanded and to have lower generation probabilities than equally common non-associated chains. The 87-base-pair reads could not distinguish some IMGT-functional V segments, including TRBV6-2 and TRBV6-3, so those segments were excluded. Broadly in line with IMGT annotations, most TCR beta V segments showed up in productive rearrangements about 87% or about 30% of the time in an earlier analysis of approximately 640 of the donors. According to a later analysis, most CMV-associated TCR beta chains appeared to be HLA-restricted, and the HLA associations seemed to be driven largely by CMV exposure. The study listed 150 to 200 TCR beta chains as associated with cytomegalovirus. The classifier was reported to diagnose cytomegalovirus status with high specificity and sensitivity in both the original cohort and the validation cohort. A later analysis reported that several top co-occurrence clusters appeared linked to parvovirus B19, influenza, CMV and Epstein-Barr virus. In a later analysis, TCR association rates were found to vary across HLA loci, with the most associated TCRs seen for DRB1 alleles and the fewest for HLA-C alleles. According to a later genetic analysis, donors in an Asian-associated ancestry cluster had fewer N-insertions in productive TCRs than the approximately 700-donor mean. Assigning TCR associations to individual alleles was difficult when HLA alleles, especially DR and DQ, strongly co-occurred. In this cohort, only TCR beta chains were sequenced, and detectable features were limited by the absence of alpha or paired-chain data. The earlier analysis of 587 of the donors excluded some 15 rarely observed V segments, including chromosome 9 orphons, because counts were too low. Linkage disequilibrium might explain the correlated functional status among segregating V segments, but an unknown experimental factor could not be ruled out. A group of highly shared sequence variants was considered likely to be a technical artifact of the sequencing pipeline. A further reported finding was that TCR beta sequences accurately predicted the HLA-A and HLA-B alleles for most subjects in the first cohort. The only immune exposure information available for the cohort was CMV serostatus. While some public TCRs were present in many individuals, most TCR sequences turned up only very rarely across donors. Three of the identified cytomegalovirus-associated TCR beta chains were confirmed in vitro to be specific for cytomegalovirus antigens.

Trimming takes 2 bases from V and 4 bases from J, and the germline ends sit 12 bases apart. CDR1 SGHTA and CDR2 FQGTGA are derived from the germline V gene. From cysteine to phenylalanine, the CDR3 is 14 amino acids long. The sequence is cut down to CDR3 DNA, 42 bases in frame from base 1. This receptor chain uses TRBV7-3 and TRBJ2-7, and the D gene may be TRBD2, 5 bases matching. The sequenced sample consisted of PBMCs. This TCR came from a man over 45 in good health and CMV-seronegative. The CDR3 has the sequence CASSLGGQGYEQYF. The nucleotides read TGTGCCAGCAGCTTAGGCGGGCAAGGGTACGAGCAGTACTTC.